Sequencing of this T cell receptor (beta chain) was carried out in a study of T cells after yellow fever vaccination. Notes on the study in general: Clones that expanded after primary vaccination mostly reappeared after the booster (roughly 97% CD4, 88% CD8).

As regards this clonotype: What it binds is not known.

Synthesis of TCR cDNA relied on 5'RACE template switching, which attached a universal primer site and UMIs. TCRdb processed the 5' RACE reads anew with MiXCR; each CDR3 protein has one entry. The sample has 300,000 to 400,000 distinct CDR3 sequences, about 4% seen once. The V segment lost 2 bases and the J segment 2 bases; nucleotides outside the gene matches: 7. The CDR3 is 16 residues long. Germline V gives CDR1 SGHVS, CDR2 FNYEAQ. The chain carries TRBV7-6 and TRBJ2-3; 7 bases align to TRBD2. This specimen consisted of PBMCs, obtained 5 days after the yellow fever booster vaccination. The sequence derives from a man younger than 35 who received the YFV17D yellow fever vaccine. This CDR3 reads CASSLPQAGITDTQYF. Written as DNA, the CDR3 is TGTGCCAGCAGCTTACCCCAAGCGGGGATCACAGATACGCAGTATTTT.